This T cell receptor (beta chain) was retrieved from a study of spatial heterogeneity in lung cancer. As to time point: sample taken at primary tumor resection. The input material, whole RNA from tumor, nontumor lung or frozen PBMC, was sequenced unsorted. MiXCR, applied by TCRdb to the 5' RACE reads, yields one record per CDR3 protein. The top ten hold less than 9% of the sample, which has 80,000 to 95,000 distinct CDR3 sequences, under 9% seen once. This clonotype was observed many times. This CDR3 has 16 amino acids. The specimen was PBMCs, collected at surgery. V gene TRBV21-1 combines with J gene TRBJ2-2; the DNA was not used to check the table's D call, TRBD1. TRBV21-1 is flagged as a pseudogene. This receptor was identified in a male donor with early-stage non-small cell lung cancer. The CDR3 protein is CASTSPGTENTGELFF. As DNA, the CDR3 is TGTGCCAGCACCTCCCCCGGGACAGAGAACACCGGGGAGCTGTTTTTT.